Shown below are 27 T cell receptor beta chains from a single sample sequenced in a study of T cells in Graves' hyperthyroidism and ophthalmopathy. Amplified TCR beta CDR3 regions came from RNA transcripts. HTBI primers were employed in a first-round RT-PCR of the TCR CDR3. TCRdb reprocessed the multiplex PCR reads with MiXCR, giving one entry per CDR3 protein. The sample carries around 600,000 distinct CDR3 sequences, about 45% recorded once. Sequences were obtained from peripheral blood or thyroid tissue (not recorded which). These receptors were taken from an adult man with Graves' disease, either hyperthyroidism or ophthalmopathy (not recorded which).

Notes on this clonotype: A much larger clone differs by one base, so this may be a read error. The J gene is TRBJ1-2, the V gene TRBV7-6, with no clear D. The CDR3 sequence is 13 residues long. Germline assignment: CDR1 SGHVS and CDR2 FNYEAQ. This CDR3 is CASSLPVDYDYTF. CDR3 bases: TGTGCCAGCAGCTTGCCGGTGGATTATGACTACACCTTC.

The J gene is TRBJ1-2, the V gene TRBV7-9; perhaps TRBD1 as D (5 bases). Deletions cut 3 bases from V and 3 bases from J, with 11 bases between. CDR3 length: 14 residues. From germline, CDR1 is SEHNR and CDR2 FQNEAQ (reference sequence). The CDR3 bases are TGTGCCAGCAGCTTTACTCTGGGGGACTATGGCTACACCTTC. The encoded protein is CASSFTLGDYGYTF.

The count of this clonotype is one. V is TRBV15 and J is TRBJ1-5; D gene uncertain. Germline V lookup: CDR1 LNHNV, CDR2 YYDKDF (reference sequence). The CDR3 length is 16 residues. V was clipped by 0 bases and J by 7 bases, with 16 bases between them. The CDR3 here is CATSRDRVAGEQPQHF. In nucleotides, the CDR3 is TGTGCCACCAGCAGAGATCGGGTGGCGGGCGAGCAGCCCCAGCATTTT.

The gene calls are TRBV29-1 and TRBJ2-7; 11 nucleotides align to TRBD1. Trimming removed 5 bases from V and 8 bases from J; junction bases left unmatched: 5. This CDR3 comprises 12 residues. CDR1 SQVTM and CDR2 ANQGSEA come from the germline V gene. Here the CDR3 reads CSVPGQGDQQYF. The DNA of the CDR3 is TGCAGCGTTCCGGGACAGGGGGACCAGCAGTACTTC.

This clonotype has more than one count but fewer than ten. The chain has TRBV6-6 and TRBJ1-6; tentative D call: TRBD1 (6 bases). Trimming took off 2 bases at V and 9 bases at J, with 11 bases between the two ends. Germline lookup yields CDR1 MNHNY and CDR2 SVGAGI (reference sequence). The CDR3 has 14 residues. The DNA of the CDR3 is TGTGCCAGCAGTTACGGGGACATTAGTTCACCCCTCCACTTT. Translated, it gives CASSYGDISSPLHF.

V gene TRBV2 combines with J gene TRBJ1-2, with D perhaps TRBD1 (5 bases). This CDR3 has 16 amino acids. The ends were cut back, 4 bases at V and 7 bases at J, with 22 bases in the middle. Germline CDR1 SNHLY, CDR2 FYNNEI. The CDR3: CASSAVFGAGLSGYTF. The CDR3 DNA reads TGTGCCAGCAGTGCCGTCTTCGGGGCAGGGTTGAGTGGCTACACCTTC.

This clonotype was detected ten times or more. The chain carries TRBV29-1 and TRBJ2-7; perhaps TRBD1 as D (6 bases). CDR1 is SQVTM, CDR2 ANQGSEA, per germline. There are 14 residues in the CDR3. V was cut by 4 bases and J by 3 bases, with 16 bases left in between. The CDR3 protein is CSVVSVGQLYEQYF. In DNA, the CDR3 is TGCAGCGTTGTTAGTGTAGGACAGCTCTACGAGCAGTACTTC.

The V and J genes are TRBV10-3 and TRBJ2-5; possible D gene TRBD2, 6 bases. The germline V and J ends were trimmed by 6 bases and 5 bases, with 16 bases remaining between them. Germline-derived CDR1 and CDR2 are ENHRY and SYGVKD. The CDR3 extends over 14 amino acids. CDR3 loop: CAISAMEGRETQYF. The DNA for the CDR3 is TGTGCCATCAGCGCAATGGAGGGCCGGGAGACCCAGTACTTC.

Only a few counts were recorded for this clonotype. This rearrangement joins TRBV12-3 or TRBV12-4 to TRBJ2-5; 9 bases agree with TRBD2. This CDR3 is built from 14 residues. Trimming at V came to 4 bases and at J to 7 bases, leaving 7 bases not matched to a gene. The CDR3 reads CASSWPGLAGTQYF. The CDR3 nucleotides are TGTGCCAGCAGTTGGCCGGGACTAGCAGGGACCCAGTACTTC.

Remarks on this clonotype: Because the CDR3's place on the DNA is in doubt, the DNA is left out and the CDR3 is given as listed by TCRdb. The chain links TRBV12-3 or TRBV12-4 to TRBJ1-2; the D call TRBD1 from the table was never checked on the DNA. The CDR3 numbers 19 amino acids, ends counted. This CDR3 is CASSIYLCSVGTRNYGYTF.

Of note for this clonotype: A read error is possible here, since a much larger clone lies one base away. The genes are TRBV7-9 and TRBJ1-4, with TRBD1 matching over 8 bases. The CDR3 has 15 amino acids. From germline, CDR1 is SEHNR and CDR2 FQNEAQ (reference sequence). The DNA for the CDR3 is TGTGCCAGCAGCCCCAGGACAGGGAGTAATGAAAAACTGCTTTTT. Protein: CASSPRTGSNEKLLF.

The rearrangement joins TRBV5-1 to TRBJ2-6, with a weak D call TRBD2 (5 bases). The CDR3 has 18 amino acids. Deletions cut 0 bases from V and 2 bases from J, with 15 bases between. CDR1 is SGHRS and CDR2 is YFSETQ in the germline V gene. The CDR3 DNA reads TGCGCCAGCAGCTTGGAGTTGGGTAGCGCCCCTGGGGCCAACGTCCTGACTTTC. Translation gives CASSLELGSAPGANVLTF.

The rearrangement links TRBV5-1 to TRBJ2-5, with a possible D match to TRBD2 (6 bases). The CDR3 is 14 residues long. With 3 bases removed from V and 3 bases from J, the gap between germline ends came to 12 bases. Looked up from germline, CDR1 is SGHRS and CDR2 is YFSETQ. The DNA for the CDR3 is TGCGCCAGCAGCTGGGGGGACGTGAAAGAGACCCAGTACTTC. It codes for CASSWGDVKETQYF.

This sequence joins TRBV2 and TRBJ1-4; D gene ambiguous. V lost 3 bases and J lost 10, with 12 bases in between. Germline loops: CDR1 SNHLY, CDR2 FYNNEI. This CDR3 is built from 13 residues. This CDR3 reads CASSDVSSGKLFF. In DNA form, the CDR3 reads TGTGCCAGCAGTGATGTGTCTAGCGGAAAACTGTTTTTT.

The rearrangement links TRBV20-1 to TRBJ1-1; D unclear. The CDR3 is 14 amino acids. Germline CDR1 reads DFQATT; CDR2 reads SNEGSKA (reference sequence). The V end was cut by 5 bases, the J end by 2 bases, with 15 bases between. DNA of the CDR3: TGCAGTGCTCCTCCTGGACCGAGAAACACTGAAGCTTTCTTT. As protein: CSAPPGPRNTEAFF.

The rearrangement joins TRBV7-3 to TRBJ2-7; 7 nucleotides align to TRBD2. Germline V lookup: CDR1 SGHTA, CDR2 FQGTGA. The CDR3 covers 14 residues. With 3 bases clipped from V and 2 bases from J, the junction kept 4 bases outside the gene matches. The CDR3 bases are TGTGCCAGCAGCTTGTGGGGGGGTGCCTACGAGCAGTACTTC. This gives the protein CASSLWGGAYEQYF. Based on the CDR3 plus reference TRBV7-3 and TRBJ2-7, the full variable domain is GAGVSQTPSNKVTEKGKYVELRCDPISGHTALYWYRQSLGQGPEFLIYFQGTGAADDSGLPNDRFFAVRPEGSVSTLKIQRTERGDSAVYLCASSLWGGAYEQYFGPGTRLTVT.

This clonotype showed up many times. The rearrangement joins TRBV2 to TRBJ1-5, with 8 nucleotides matching TRBD1. Germline assignment: CDR1 SNHLY and CDR2 FYNNEI. The length of the CDR3 is 14 residues. Germline trimming cut 6 bases from V and 1 base from J; bases unmatched to any gene: 2. Here the CDR3 DNA reads TGTGCCAGCAGCAGGACAGGGAGCAATCAGCCCCAGCATTTT. Its protein is CASSRTGSNQPQHF.

This clonotype was counted a single time. The chain recombines TRBV7-8 with TRBJ2-2; possibly TRBD2 for D (6 bases). The germline V gene has CDR1 SGHVS and CDR2 FQNEAQ. Trimming pared 6 bases from V and 0 bases from J, leaving 11 bases between. This CDR3 comprises 15 residues. CDR3: CASRKRLANTGELFF. In DNA form, the CDR3 reads TGTGCCAGCAGAAAGAGACTAGCGAACACCGGGGAGCTGTTTTTT.

This chain connects TRBV20-1 to TRBJ2-7; D is uncertain. Per germline, CDR1 DFQATT and CDR2 SNEGSKA (reference sequence). The CDR3 totals 16 residues. V shed 3 bases and J shed 0 bases, with 18 bases lying between them. CDR3: CSARVGPARSSYEQYF. As DNA, the CDR3 is TGCAGTGCTAGGGTTGGGCCGGCCAGGAGCTCCTACGAGCAGTACTTC.

This clonotype showed up just once. V usage is TRBV9 and J usage is TRBJ2-7, with a possible D match to TRBD1 (5 bases). The length of the CDR3 is 13 residues. Trimming removed 4 bases at V and 6 bases at J, with 14 bases between. Germline V CDR1 and CDR2: SGDLS, YYNGEE. The chain's CDR3 is CASSPHGQGEQYF. CDR3 bases: TGTGCCAGCAGCCCCCACGGACAAGGCGAGCAGTACTTC. Based on the CDR3 plus reference TRBV9 and TRBJ2-7, the full variable domain is DSGVTQTPKHLITATGQRVTLRCSPRSGDLSVYWYQQSLDQGLQFLIQYYNGEERAKGNILERFSAQQFPDLHSELNLSSLELGDSALYFCASSPHGQGEQYFGPGTRLTVT.

In this sample, this clonotype turned up a few times. The V and J genes are TRBV7-9 and TRBJ2-7; the D is unclear. The CDR3 is 14 residues long. Germline values: CDR1 SEHNR, CDR2 FQNEAQ (reference sequence). Trimming removed 6 bases at V and 1 base at J, with 13 bases between. DNA for the CDR3: TGTGCCAGCAGAGTGACCTCTCGGTCCTACGAGCAGTACTTC. As protein: CASRVTSRSYEQYF.

The chain combines TRBV10-3 with TRBJ1-4, with D uncertain. Germline CDR1 is ENHRY and CDR2 is SYGVKD. The CDR3 covers 12 residues. V lost 0 bases and J 6 bases, leaving 2 bases between the germline ends. The CDR3 DNA reads TGTGCCATCAGTGAGTCCTATGAAAAACTGTTTTTT. This gives the protein CAISESYEKLFF.

This chain connects TRBV10-3 to TRBJ1-1, with 8 bases lining up with TRBD1. The CDR3 is 15 amino acids. V gave up 0 bases and J gave up 9 bases; unmatched junction bases: 9. Germline CDR1 reads ENHRY; CDR2 reads SYGVKD. The CDR3 region is CAISESRTGRDKAFF. The DNA for the CDR3 is TGTGCCATCAGTGAGTCCCGGACAGGGAGGGACAAAGCTTTCTTT.

V is TRBV6-6 and J is TRBJ1-5, with D tentatively TRBD1 (6 bases). The CDR3 extends over 15 amino acids. Per germline, CDR1 MNHNY and CDR2 SVGAGI (reference sequence). V gave up 6 bases and J gave up 6 bases, with 18 bases separating them. The CDR3 nucleotides are TGTGCCAGCAGGGATACAGCGGGGGCGGGTCAGCCCCAGCATTTT. This sequence encodes CASRDTAGAGQPQHF.

This clonotype showed up many times. This rearrangement joins TRBV19 to TRBJ1-2; tentative D call: TRBD1 (6 bases). Germline V gene lookup returns CDR1 LNHDA and CDR2 SQIVND (reference sequence). CDR3 length equals 13 residues. Between the trimmed V and J ends, which lost 10 bases and 2 bases, there was a span of 14 bases. For the CDR3, the DNA is TGTGCCACAAGCGGTCAGGGGAACTATGGCTACACCTTC. It yields the protein CATSGQGNYGYTF.

This clonotype was counted ten times or more. This rearrangement joins TRBV19 to TRBJ1-6, with TRBD1 matching over 7 bases. J was trimmed by 10 bases and V by 5 bases; bases with no gene match: 11. The V gene's germline CDR1 is LNHDA and CDR2 SQIVND (reference sequence). CDR3 size: 15 residues. In DNA form, the CDR3 reads TGTGCCAGTAGTCAACCAAGACAGGGTGGATCACCCCTCCACTTT. Amino acids: CASSQPRQGGSPLHF.

This clonotype was seen a few times. The chain links TRBV7-9 to TRBJ2-7; 12 positions match TRBD2. The CDR3 contains 15 residues. The V and J ends lost 4 bases and 4 bases, in that order; junction bases with no gene match: 5. Germline V CDR1 and CDR2: SEHNR, FQNEAQ (reference sequence). For the CDR3, the DNA is TGTGCCAGCAGCTCACAGACTAGCGGGAGATACGAGCAGTACTTC. Its protein product is CASSSQTSGRYEQYF.